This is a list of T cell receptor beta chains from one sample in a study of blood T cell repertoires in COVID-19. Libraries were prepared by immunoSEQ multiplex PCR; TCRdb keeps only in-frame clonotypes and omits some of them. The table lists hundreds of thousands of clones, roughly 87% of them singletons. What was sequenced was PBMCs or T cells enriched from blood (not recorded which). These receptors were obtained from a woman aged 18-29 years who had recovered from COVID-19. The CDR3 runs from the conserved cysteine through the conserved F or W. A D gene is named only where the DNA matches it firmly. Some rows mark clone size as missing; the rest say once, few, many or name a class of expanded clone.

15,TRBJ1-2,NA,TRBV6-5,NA,CASSPFHRVDYGYTF,TGTGCCAGCAGTCCCTTCCACCGGGTGGACTATGGCTACACCTTC
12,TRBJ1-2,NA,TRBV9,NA,CASSDQTGAYTF,TGTGCCAGCAGCGACCAGACAGGAGCCTACACCTTC
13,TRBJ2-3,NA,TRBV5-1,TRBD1,CASSGQGSDTQYF,TGCGCCAGCAGCGGACAGGGGTCAGATACGCAGTATTTT
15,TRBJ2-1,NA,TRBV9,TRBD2,CASSVVLAGYNEQFF,TGTGCCAGCAGCGTAGTCCTAGCGGGTTACAATGAGCAGTTCTTC
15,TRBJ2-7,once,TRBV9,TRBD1,CASSVGDRGTTSIYF,TGTGCCAGCAGCGTAGGTGACAGGGGAACTACGAGCATTTACTTC
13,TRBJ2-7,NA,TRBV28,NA,CASSLSGSSEQYF,TGTGCCAGCAGTTTATCCGGGTCCAGCGAGCAGTACTTC
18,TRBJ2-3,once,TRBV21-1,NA,CASSKSSRTSGRGDTQYF,TGTGCCAGCAGCAAATCGAGTAGAACTAGCGGGCGGGGAGATACGCAGTATTTT
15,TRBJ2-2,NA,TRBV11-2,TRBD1,CASSTRTGLTGELFF,TGTGCCAGCAGCACCCGGACAGGGCTAACCGGGGAGCTGTTTTTT
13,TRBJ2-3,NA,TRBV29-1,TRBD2,CSVFGRGVDTQYF,TGCAGCGTTTTCGGACGGGGGGTCGATACGCAGTATTTT
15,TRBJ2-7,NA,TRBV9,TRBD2,CASSGGLAGVSEQYF,TGTGCCAGCAGCGGTGGACTAGCGGGAGTTTCCGAGCAGTACTTC
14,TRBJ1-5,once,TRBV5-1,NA,CASRETGSNQPQHF,TGCGCCAGCCGTGAGACGGGGAGCAATCAGCCCCAGCATTTT
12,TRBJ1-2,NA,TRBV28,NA,CASSDRTYGYTF,TGTGCCAGCAGCGACAGGACCTATGGCTACACCTTC
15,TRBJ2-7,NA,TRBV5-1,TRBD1,CASSPGTGASYEQYF,TGCGCCAGCAGCCCCGGGACAGGGGCGTCCTACGAGCAGTACTTC
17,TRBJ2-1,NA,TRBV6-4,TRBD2,CASSASGGRYLYNEQFF,TGTGCCAGCAGTGCCAGCGGGGGGCGGTATCTCTACAATGAGCAGTTCTTC
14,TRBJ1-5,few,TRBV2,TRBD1,CASTGGNRGQPQHF,TGTGCCAGCACCGGGGGAAACAGGGGTCAGCCCCAGCATTTT
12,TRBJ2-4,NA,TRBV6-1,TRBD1,CASSEDRALQYF,TGTGCCAGCAGTGAGGACAGGGCTCTTCAGTACTTC
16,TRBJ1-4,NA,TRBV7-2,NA,CASSLGSGSGNEKLFF,TGTGCCAGCAGCTTAGGCAGCGGCAGCGGTAATGAAAAACTGTTTTTT
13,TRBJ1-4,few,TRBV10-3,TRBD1,CAIQADRNEKLFF,TGTGCCATACAAGCGGACAGGAATGAAAAACTGTTTTTT
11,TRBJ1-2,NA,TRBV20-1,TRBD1,CSATGNYGYTF,TGCAGTGCGACAGGGAACTATGGCTACACCTTC
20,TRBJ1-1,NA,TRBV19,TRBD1,CASSFPGTGDLQALNTEAFF,TGTGCCAGTAGTTTCCCCGGGACAGGGGATTTACAAGCTCTTAACACTGAAGCTTTCTTT
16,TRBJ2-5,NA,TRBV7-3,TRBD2,CASSLIASGGQETQYF,TGTGCCAGCAGCTTAATTGCTAGCGGGGGACAAGAGACCCAGTACTTC
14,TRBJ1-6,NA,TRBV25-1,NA,CASVQSSYNSPLHF,TGTGCCAGCGTACAGAGCTCCTATAATTCACCCCTCCACTTT
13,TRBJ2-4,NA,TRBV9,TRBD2,CASSVGGGDIQYF,TGTGCCAGCAGCGTAGGCGGGGGGGACATTCAGTACTTC
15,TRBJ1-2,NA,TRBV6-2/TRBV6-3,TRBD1,CASSRDRGLSYGYTF,TGTGCCAGCAGTCGGGACAGGGGGCTTTCCTATGGCTACACCTTC
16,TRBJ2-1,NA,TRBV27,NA,CASSPSSGTSYNEQFF,TGTGCCAGCAGTCCAAGTTCCGGGACAAGTTACAATGAGCAGTTCTTC
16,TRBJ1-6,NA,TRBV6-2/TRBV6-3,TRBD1,CASSPPGQGHNSPLHF,TGTGCCAGCAGCCCTCCTGGACAGGGTCATAATTCACCCCTCCACTTT
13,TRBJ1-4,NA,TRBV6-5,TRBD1,CASSTGVNEKLFF,TGTGCCAGCAGTACAGGGGTTAATGAAAAACTGTTTTTT
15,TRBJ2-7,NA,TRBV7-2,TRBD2,CASSPSPGRDYEQYF,TGTGCCAGCAGCCCTAGCCCGGGGAGGGATTACGAGCAGTACTTC
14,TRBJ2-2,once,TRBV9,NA,CASSQGQYTGELFF,TGTGCCAGCAGCCAAGGACAGTACACCGGGGAGCTGTTTTTT
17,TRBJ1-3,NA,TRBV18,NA,CASSPGIPEHSGNTIYF,TGTGCCAGCTCACCGGGCATACCCGAACACTCTGGAAACACCATATATTTT
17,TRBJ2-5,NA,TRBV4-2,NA,CASSQDIGGALIETQYF,TGTGCCAGCAGCCAAGATATAGGGGGGGCGCTAATAGAGACCCAGTACTTC
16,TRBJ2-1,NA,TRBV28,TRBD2,CASSSRLAEIYNEQFF,TGTGCCAGCAGTTCCCGACTAGCGGAGATCTACAATGAGCAGTTCTTC
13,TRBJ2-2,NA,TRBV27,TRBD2,CASSLGGAGELFF,TGTGCCAGCAGTTTAGGGGGGGCCGGGGAGCTGTTTTTT
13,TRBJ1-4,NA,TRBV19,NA,CASTGGGNEKLFF,TGTGCCAGTACCGGGGGTGGGAATGAAAAACTGTTTTTT
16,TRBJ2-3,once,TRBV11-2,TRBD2,CASSPPSGGRIDTQYF,TGTGCCAGCAGCCCACCTAGCGGGGGCCGAATAGATACGCAGTATTTT